The text below deals with one T cell receptor beta chain. Its cognate antigen is unknown. The CDR3 runs to 15 residues. V dropped 3 bases and J dropped 4; count of bases not matched to a gene: 8. CDR1 is SEHNR, CDR2 FQNEAQ, per germline (reference sequence). Genomic DNA of each subset was evenly split across several immunoSEQ plates. The authors loaded roughly 200 ng DNA, some 32,000 T cell genomes, into sorted-subset replicate PCRs. TCRdb's table, derived via immunoSEQ multiplex PCR, lists solely in-frame clones and lacks some. The sample includes hundreds of thousands of clones, about 80% of them seen just once. The data derive from a study of shared clonotypes between healthy human individuals. Study observations and caveats: Non-shared clonotypes had lower generation probabilities than those shared by all four donors.

Source material: memory CD4+ T cells sorted from blood. Specified subset: CD45RA-negative fraction. The V call is TRBV7-9, the J call TRBJ2-7; the match to TRBD2 covers 8 bases. This TCR came from a woman in her 30s in good health. The chain's CDR3 is CASSFLTGGQYEQYF. The CDR3 DNA reads as TGTGCCAGCAGCTTTCTTACGGGAGGGCAATACGAGCAGTACTTC.